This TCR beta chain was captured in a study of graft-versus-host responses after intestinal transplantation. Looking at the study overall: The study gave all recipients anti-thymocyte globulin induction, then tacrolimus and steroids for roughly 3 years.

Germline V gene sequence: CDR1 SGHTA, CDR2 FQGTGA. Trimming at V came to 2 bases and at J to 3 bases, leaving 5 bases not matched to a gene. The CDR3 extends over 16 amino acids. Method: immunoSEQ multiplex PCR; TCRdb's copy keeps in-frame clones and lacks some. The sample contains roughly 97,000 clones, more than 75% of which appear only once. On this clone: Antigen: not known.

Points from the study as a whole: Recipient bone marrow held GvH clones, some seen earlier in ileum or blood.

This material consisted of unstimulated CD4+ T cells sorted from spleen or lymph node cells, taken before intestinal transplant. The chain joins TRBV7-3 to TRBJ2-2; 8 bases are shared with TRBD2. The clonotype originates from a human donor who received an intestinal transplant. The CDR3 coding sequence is TGTGCCAGCAGCTTACAAGCGGGGGCTGACACCGGGGAGCTGTTTTTT. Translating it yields CASSLQAGADTGELFF.